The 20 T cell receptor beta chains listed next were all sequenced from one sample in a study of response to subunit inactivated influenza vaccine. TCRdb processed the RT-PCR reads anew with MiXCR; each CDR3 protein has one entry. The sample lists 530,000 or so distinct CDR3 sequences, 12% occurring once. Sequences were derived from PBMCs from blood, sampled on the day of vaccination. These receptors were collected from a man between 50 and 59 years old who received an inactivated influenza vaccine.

The CDR3 here is CASSFQGSGGVNEQFF. DNA of the CDR3: TGCGCCAGCAGCTTCCAGGGTAGCGGGGGCGTGAATGAGCAGTTCTTC. J is TRBJ2-1 and V is TRBV5-1; 9 bases are a match to TRBD2. Germline V lookup: CDR1 SGHRS, CDR2 YFSETQ. Germline trimming cut 2 bases from V and 7 bases from J; bases unmatched to any gene: 10. The CDR3 is 16 amino acids.

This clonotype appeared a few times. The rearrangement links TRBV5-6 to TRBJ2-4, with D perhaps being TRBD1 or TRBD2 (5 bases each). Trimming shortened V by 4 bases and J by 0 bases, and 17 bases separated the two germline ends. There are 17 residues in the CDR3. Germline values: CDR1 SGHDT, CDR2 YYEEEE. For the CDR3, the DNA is TGTGCCAGCAGCGGGCTCAAGAGGGGCGCAGCCAAAAACATTCAGTACTTC. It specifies CASSGLKRGAAKNIQYF.

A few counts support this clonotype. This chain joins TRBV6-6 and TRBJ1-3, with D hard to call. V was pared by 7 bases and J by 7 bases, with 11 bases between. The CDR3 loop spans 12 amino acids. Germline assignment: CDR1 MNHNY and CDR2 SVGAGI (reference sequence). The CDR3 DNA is TGTGCCAGCATGACCCTTGGGAACACCATATATTTT. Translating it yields CASMTLGNTIYF.

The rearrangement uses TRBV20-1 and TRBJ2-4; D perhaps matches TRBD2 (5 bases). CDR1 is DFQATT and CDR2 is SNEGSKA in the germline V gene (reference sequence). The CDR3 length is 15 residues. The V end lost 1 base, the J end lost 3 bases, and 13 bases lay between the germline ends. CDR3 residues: CSARGGSGGKNIQYF. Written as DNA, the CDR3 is TGCAGTGCTAGAGGAGGGAGCGGTGGCAAAAACATTCAGTACTTC.

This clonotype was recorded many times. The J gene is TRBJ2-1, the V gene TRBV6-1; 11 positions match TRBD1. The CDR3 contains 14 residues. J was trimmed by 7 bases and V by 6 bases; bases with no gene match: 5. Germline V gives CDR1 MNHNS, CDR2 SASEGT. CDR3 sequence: CASRSGTGGNEQFF. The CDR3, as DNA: TGTGCCAGCAGATCCGGGACAGGGGGGAATGAGCAGTTCTTC.

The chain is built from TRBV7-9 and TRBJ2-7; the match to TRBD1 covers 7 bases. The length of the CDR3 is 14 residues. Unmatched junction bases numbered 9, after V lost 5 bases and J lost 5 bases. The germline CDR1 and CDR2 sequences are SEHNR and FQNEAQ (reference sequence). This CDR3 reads CASSTYTGDDEQYF. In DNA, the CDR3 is TGTGCCAGCAGCACATATACAGGGGACGACGAGCAGTACTTC.

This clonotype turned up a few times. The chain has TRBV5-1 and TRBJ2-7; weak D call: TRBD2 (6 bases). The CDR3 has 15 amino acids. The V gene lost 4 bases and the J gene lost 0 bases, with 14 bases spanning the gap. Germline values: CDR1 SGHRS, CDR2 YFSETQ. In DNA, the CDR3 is TGCGCCAGCAGCGCCGGCACGGGACTCTCCTACGAGCAGTACTTC. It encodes CASSAGTGLSYEQYF.

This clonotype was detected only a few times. The CDR3 here is CASSRGGIPSQETQYF. In DNA form, the CDR3 reads TGCGCCAGCAGCAGGGGGGGGATCCCCTCCCAAGAGACCCAGTACTTC. V gene TRBV5-1 combines with J gene TRBJ2-5; weak D call: TRBD2 (7 bases). V lost 4 bases and J 1 base, leaving 17 bases between the germline ends. This CDR3 contains 16 residues. Germline loops: CDR1 SGHRS, CDR2 YFSETQ.

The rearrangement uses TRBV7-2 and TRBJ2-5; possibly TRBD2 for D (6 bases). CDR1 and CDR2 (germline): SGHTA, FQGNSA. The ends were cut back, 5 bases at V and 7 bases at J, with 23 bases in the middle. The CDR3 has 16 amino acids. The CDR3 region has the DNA TGTGCCAGCAGCCCCTGGGAAGCGGGTACTTCTGGGACCCAGTACTTC. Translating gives CASSPWEAGTSGTQYF.

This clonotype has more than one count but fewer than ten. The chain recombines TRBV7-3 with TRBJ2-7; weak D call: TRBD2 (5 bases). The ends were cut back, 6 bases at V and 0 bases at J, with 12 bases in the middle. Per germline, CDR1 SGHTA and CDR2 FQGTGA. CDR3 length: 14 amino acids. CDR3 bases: TGTGCCAGCAGTTCAGACACTAGCTCCTACGAGCAGTACTTC. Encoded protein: CASSSDTSSYEQYF.

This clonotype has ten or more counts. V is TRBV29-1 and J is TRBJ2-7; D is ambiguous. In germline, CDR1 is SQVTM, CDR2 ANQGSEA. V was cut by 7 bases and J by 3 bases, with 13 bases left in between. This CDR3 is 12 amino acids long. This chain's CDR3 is CSARMSRYEQYF. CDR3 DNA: TGCAGCGCCCGTATGTCCCGCTACGAGCAGTACTTC.

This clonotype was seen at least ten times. The CDR3 region has the DNA TGTGCCAGCAGTGAAGCCAGCGGCCGGCAAGAGACCCAGTACTTC. Translated, it gives CASSEASGRQETQYF. The V and J genes are TRBV2 and TRBJ2-5; TRBD2 might be the D (5 bases). Germline V gene sequence: CDR1 SNHLY, CDR2 FYNNEI. CDR3 length: 15 amino acids. Trimming shortened V by 0 bases and J by 2 bases, and 10 bases separated the two germline ends.

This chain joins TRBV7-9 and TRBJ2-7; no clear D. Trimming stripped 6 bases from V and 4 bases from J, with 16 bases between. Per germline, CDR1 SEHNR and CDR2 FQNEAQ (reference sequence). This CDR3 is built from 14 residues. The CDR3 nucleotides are TGTGCCAGCAGTGGGGTAAAAACCGGGTACGAGCAGTACTTC. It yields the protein CASSGVKTGYEQYF.

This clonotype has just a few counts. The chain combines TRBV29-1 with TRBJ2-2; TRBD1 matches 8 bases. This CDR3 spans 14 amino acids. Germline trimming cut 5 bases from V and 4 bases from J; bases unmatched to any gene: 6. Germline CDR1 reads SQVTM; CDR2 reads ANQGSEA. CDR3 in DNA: TGCAGCGTTCGGGACAGGACCACCACCGGGGAGCTGTTTTTT. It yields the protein CSVRDRTTTGELFF.

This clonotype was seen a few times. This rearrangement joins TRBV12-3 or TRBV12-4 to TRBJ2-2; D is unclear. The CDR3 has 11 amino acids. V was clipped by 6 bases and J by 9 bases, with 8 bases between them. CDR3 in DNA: TGTGCCAGCAGCTCAGACCGGGAGCTGTTTTTT. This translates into CASSSDRELFF.

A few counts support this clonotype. CDR3 coding DNA: TGTGCCATCACGAGGGGTTTATACAATGAGCAGTTCTTC. Translating it yields CAITRGLYNEQFF. The chain has TRBV10-3 and TRBJ2-1; D may be TRBD1 or TRBD2 (5 bases each). The CDR3 has 13 residues. Deletions cut 7 bases from V and 4 bases from J, with 11 bases between. Germline CDR1 is ENHRY and CDR2 is SYGVKD.

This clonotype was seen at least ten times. DNA of the CDR3: TGTGCCAGCAGTCGAAGACTAAACAATGAGCAGTTCTTC. Amino acid sequence: CASSRRLNNEQFF. The chain joins TRBV7-2 to TRBJ2-1; possible D gene TRBD2, 5 bases. Germline assignment: CDR1 SGHTA and CDR2 FQGNSA. The CDR3 contains 13 residues. Deletions cut 6 bases from V and 5 bases from J, with 11 bases between.

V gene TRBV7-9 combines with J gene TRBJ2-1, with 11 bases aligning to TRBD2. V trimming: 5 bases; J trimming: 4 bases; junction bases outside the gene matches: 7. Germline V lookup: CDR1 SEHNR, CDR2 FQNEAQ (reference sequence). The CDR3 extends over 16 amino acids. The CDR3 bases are TGTGCCAGCAGCATATCCGCTAGCGGGGGGTACAATGAGCAGTTCTTC. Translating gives CASSISASGGYNEQFF.

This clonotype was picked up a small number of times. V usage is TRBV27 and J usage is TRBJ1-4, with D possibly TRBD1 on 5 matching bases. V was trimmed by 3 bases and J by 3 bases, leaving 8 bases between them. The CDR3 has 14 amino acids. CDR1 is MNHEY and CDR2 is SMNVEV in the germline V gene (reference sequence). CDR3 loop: CASSLWGANEKLFF. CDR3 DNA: TGTGCCAGCAGTTTGTGGGGGGCTAATGAAAAACTGTTTTTT.

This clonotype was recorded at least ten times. DNA of the CDR3: TGTGCCAGCAGTTACCCAGGACAGGGTCTGAATGAGCAGTTCTTC. It encodes CASSYPGQGLNEQFF. The chain combines TRBV6-5 with TRBJ2-1; 8 bases are shared with TRBD1. Per germline, CDR1 MNHEY and CDR2 SVGAGI. The junction had 7 bases not matched to a gene; V was cut back by 2 bases and J by 7 bases. The CDR3 is 15 amino acids.